These T cell receptor beta chains were read from a single sample in a study of cytomegalovirus exposure and HLA in healthy donors. Profiling relied on immunoSEQ multiplex PCR, and the TCRdb table lists in-frame clones only, not all of them. Of about 93,000 clones listed, around 76% are singletons. Material: PBMCs. Every receptor here comes from a man in his thirties or forties in good health and CMV-seronegative. Each CDR3 is given with its conserved first and last residue. The D gene is left open where the match is weak. The size entry is marked missing in some rows and otherwise reads once, few, many or a size class.

D: -; J: TRBJ1-6; size: -; V: TRBV2; CDR3: CASRGYNSPLHF; DNA: TGTGCCAGCCGGGGCTATAATTCACCCCTCCACTTT
D: TRBD1; J: TRBJ1-5; size: -; V: TRBV7-9; CDR3: CASSSGQGDNQPQHF; DNA: TGTGCCAGCAGCTCGGGACAGGGGGACAATCAGCCCCAGCATTTT
D: TRBD2; J: TRBJ2-1; size: once; V: TRBV14; CDR3: CASSQDSSLAGVGVRQFF; DNA: TGTGCCAGCAGCCAAGATTCGTCGCTAGCGGGAGTTGGAGTCCGGCAGTTCTTC
D: -; J: TRBJ2-7; size: -; V: TRBV7-8; CDR3: CASSPLPGPGHPYF; DNA: TGTGCCAGCAGCCCACTCCCGGGTCCGGGACACCCTTACTTC
D: TRBD2; J: TRBJ2-1; size: -; V: TRBV9; CDR3: CASRAGGGVGSYNEQFF; DNA: TGTGCCAGCAGGGCCGGGGGGGGCGTGGGCTCCTACAATGAGCAGTTCTTC
D: -; J: TRBJ1-1; size: -; V: TRBV7-9; CDR3: CASSSPEKMNTEAFF; DNA: TGTGCCAGCAGCTCCCCAGAAAAGATGAACACTGAAGCTTTCTTT
D: TRBD1; J: TRBJ1-1; size: -; V: TRBV7-9; CDR3: CASSFTGGPTEAFF; DNA: TGTGCCAGCAGCTTTACAGGGGGCCCGACTGAAGCTTTCTTT
D: -; J: TRBJ1-5; size: -; V: TRBV6-1; CDR3: CASSDWLLSSNQPQHF; DNA: TGTGCCAGCAGTGACTGGCTGCTCTCTAGCAATCAGCCCCAGCATTTT
D: -; J: TRBJ2-1; size: -; V: TRBV7-9; CDR3: CASSSEVAYNEQFF; DNA: TGTGCCAGCAGCTCGGAGGTGGCCTACAATGAGCAGTTCTTC
D: TRBD1; J: TRBJ1-6; size: -; V: TRBV5-4; CDR3: CASSPEPGQGISPLHF; DNA: TGTGCCAGCAGCCCCGAACCGGGACAGGGGATTTCACCCCTCCACTTT
D: -; J: TRBJ2-5; size: once; V: TRBV7-2; CDR3: CASSLALFPRQYF; DNA: TGTGCCAGCAGCTTAGCTCTTTTTCCGAGGCAGTACTTC
D: TRBD1; J: TRBJ1-3; size: -; V: TRBV7-2; CDR3: CASSSLDRAGNTIYF; DNA: TGTGCCAGCAGCTCGCTTGACAGGGCCGGAAACACCATATATTTT
D: TRBD2; J: TRBJ2-1; size: -; V: TRBV5-1; CDR3: CASSLSGSGGGEQFF; DNA: TGCGCCAGCAGCTTGTCGGGTAGCGGGGGTGGTGAGCAGTTCTTC
D: TRBD2; J: TRBJ2-1; size: -; V: TRBV2; CDR3: CASSPRLAGVYNEQFF; DNA: TGTGCCAGCAGTCCCCGACTAGCGGGAGTCTACAATGAGCAGTTCTTC
D: -; J: TRBJ1-2; size: -; V: TRBV29-1; CDR3: CSVEVGLRYGYTF; DNA: TGCAGCGTTGAAGTTGGGCTTCGCTATGGCTACACCTTC
D: -; J: TRBJ1-2; size: -; V: TRBV29-1; CDR3: CSVHQRAGGYTF; DNA: TGCAGCGTCCACCAGAGGGCCGGGGGCTACACCTTC
D: TRBD1; J: TRBJ1-2; size: -; V: TRBV5-1; CDR3: CASSLNQRTGEIGYTF; DNA: TGCGCCAGCAGCTTGAACCAAAGGACAGGGGAAATCGGCTACACCTTC
D: TRBD2; J: TRBJ2-5; size: -; V: TRBV7-6; CDR3: CASSRTSGRAGETQYF; DNA: TGTGCCAGCAGCCGGACTAGCGGGAGGGCCGGGGAGACCCAGTACTTC
D: TRBD2; J: TRBJ2-3; size: -; V: TRBV7-3; CDR3: CASSLMGGGGGNTQYF; DNA: TGTGCCAGCAGCTTAATGGGAGGCGGGGGAGGGAATACGCAGTATTTT
D: TRBD1; J: TRBJ1-5; size: -; V: TRBV7-2; CDR3: CASSSWTGGGQPQHF; DNA: TGTGCCAGCAGCTCCTGGACAGGGGGCGGGCAGCCCCAGCATTTT
D: -; J: TRBJ1-4; size: few; V: TRBV4-1; CDR3: CASSQLRTATNEKLFF; DNA: TGCGCCAGCAGCCAATTAAGGACAGCAACTAATGAAAAACTGTTTTTT
D: -; J: TRBJ2-1; size: -; V: TRBV10-1; CDR3: CASSGQDPSSYNEQFF; DNA: TGCGCCAGCAGTGGACAAGACCCGAGCTCCTACAATGAGCAGTTCTTC
D: TRBD1; J: TRBJ1-1; size: -; V: TRBV6-1; CDR3: CASSTGQGMNTEAFF; DNA: TGTGCCAGCAGTACGGGACAGGGGATGAACACTGAAGCTTTCTTT
D: -; J: TRBJ2-3; size: -; V: TRBV15; CDR3: CATSTNTGSKHF; DNA: TGTGCCACCAGCACCAATACAGGGTCAAAGCATTTT
D: -; J: TRBJ1-1; size: few; V: TRBV5-1; CDR3: CASSLKEGVVTEAFF; DNA: TGCGCCAGCAGCTTGAAAGAGGGAGTTGTCACTGAAGCTTTCTTT
D: -; J: TRBJ1-2; size: -; V: TRBV7-3; CDR3: CASSDDNGYTF; DNA: TGTGCCAGCAGCGACGACAATGGCTACACCTTC
D: -; J: TRBJ1-4; size: -; V: TRBV7-2; CDR3: CASSLPGMEKLFF; DNA: TGTGCCAGCAGCTTACCAGGGATGGAAAAACTGTTTTTT
D: -; J: TRBJ2-1; size: -; V: TRBV5-6; CDR3: CASSLMSRAGNQQFF; DNA: TGTGCCAGCAGTCTGATGTCACGGGCCGGGAACCAGCAGTTCTTC
D: TRBD1; J: TRBJ2-7; size: -; V: TRBV5-1; CDR3: CASSLEGQGSHEQYF; DNA: TGCGCCAGCAGCTTGGAGGGACAGGGGTCGCATGAGCAGTACTTC
D: TRBD2; J: TRBJ2-1; size: -; V: TRBV12-5; CDR3: CASGFLPSRLAGDNEQFF; DNA: TGTGCTAGTGGTTTTTTACCCTCTCGACTAGCGGGGGATAATGAGCAGTTCTTC
D: -; J: TRBJ2-5; size: -; V: TRBV18; CDR3: CASSRLASETQYF; DNA: TGTGCCAGCTCACGGTTAGCGTCAGAGACCCAGTACTTC
D: -; J: TRBJ2-7; size: -; V: TRBV13; CDR3: CASSSNSYEQYF; DNA: TGTGCCAGCAGCTCCAACTCCTACGAGCAGTACTTC
D: -; J: TRBJ1-2; size: once; V: TRBV2; CDR3: CASSDSGFLGYTF; DNA: TGTGCCAGCAGTGATTCAGGGTTTCTTGGCTACACCTTC
D: TRBD1; J: TRBJ1-5; size: -; V: TRBV9; CDR3: CASSPGQGNQPQHF; DNA: TGTGCCAGCAGCCCTGGACAGGGCAATCAGCCCCAGCATTTT
D: -; J: TRBJ1-5; size: -; V: TRBV27; CDR3: CASSSTGGLRVVNQPQHF; DNA: TGTGCCAGCAGTTCAACCGGTGGACTAAGGGTGGTTAACCAGCCCCAGCATTTT
D: TRBD2; J: TRBJ2-2; size: -; V: TRBV9; CDR3: CASSVAAGGITGELFF; DNA: TGTGCCAGCAGCGTAGCAGCGGGGGGGATCACCGGGGAGCTGTTTTTT
D: -; J: TRBJ1-2; size: few; V: TRBV6-1; CDR3: CASRKQQGGLWGYTF; DNA: TGTGCCAGCAGGAAACAACAGGGTGGCCTTTGGGGCTACACCTTC